These 25 T cell receptor beta chains were all obtained from the same sample, sequenced in a study of OX40 agonist ivuxolimab in advanced cancers. Generated by immunoSEQ multiplex PCR, the TCRdb table keeps only in-frame clones and is missing some. The data show around 50,000 clones, with about 87% seen just once and approximately 3.8% held by the top ten. The sample consisted of CD4+ or CD8+ T cells sorted from blood, taken in a trial of the OX40 agonist ivuxolimab. The receptor source for this set is an adult with an advanced solid tumor such as melanoma, head and neck, liver or kidney cancer.

In its sample, this clone was seen a few times. The V and J genes are TRBV27 and TRBJ2-1; 8 bases agree with TRBD2. Germline assignment: CDR1 MNHEY and CDR2 SMNVEV (reference sequence). CDR3 length: 16 amino acids. Germline trimming cut 5 bases from V and 0 bases from J; bases unmatched to any gene: 6. The CDR3 DNA sequence: TGTGCCAGCAGTCCGGGACTAGTGAGCTCCTACAATGAGCAGTTCTTC. The encoded protein is CASSPGLVSSYNEQFF.

The count of this clone is one. The chain joins TRBV7-2 to TRBJ1-2; D is perhaps TRBD1 (5 bases). Trimming took 2 bases from V and 0 from J, leaving 10 bases between them. The CDR3 is 15 residues long. CDR1 SGHTA and CDR2 FQGNSA come from the germline V gene. CDR3 in amino acids: CASSLSGGANYGYTF. CDR3 DNA sequence: TGTGCCAGCAGCTTATCCGGGGGAGCTAACTATGGCTACACCTTC.

This chain connects TRBV11-2 to TRBJ2-1, with TRBD2 matching over 7 bases. The CDR3 runs to 15 residues. Germline assignment: CDR1 SGHAT and CDR2 FQNNGV. V lost 3 bases and J lost 2; bases outside the gene matches: 4. The CDR3 DNA sequence: TGTGCCAGCAGCTTGGGCGGGAGCGCCTACAATGAGCAGTTCTTC. It encodes CASSLGGSAYNEQFF.

The chain has TRBV5-1 and TRBJ2-7, with D possibly TRBD1 on 6 matching bases. CDR3 length equals 14 residues. V was cut by 0 bases and J by 6 bases, with 13 bases left in between. Germline V gene sequence: CDR1 SGHRS, CDR2 YFSETQ. The CDR3 is CASSLATLGAEQYF. The CDR3 region has the DNA TGCGCCAGCAGCTTGGCCACCCTGGGGGCCGAGCAGTACTTC.

This chain connects TRBV2 to TRBJ2-1, with TRBD2 identical over 11 bases. CDR1 is SNHLY, CDR2 FYNNEI, per germline. The CDR3 has 15 residues. The trim removed 2 bases at V and 7 bases at J, leaving 4 bases unmatched. The CDR3 spells CASSELAGGRNEQFF. CDR3 nucleotide sequence: TGTGCCAGCAGTGAACTAGCGGGAGGCCGGAATGAGCAGTTCTTC.

This chain connects TRBV6-1 to TRBJ1-5, with TRBD1 matching over 11 bases. The CDR3 is 15 amino acids. Losses at the gene ends were 6 bases for V and 7 bases for J; bases not matched to a gene: 8. CDR1 and CDR2 from the germline V gene are MNHNS and SASEGT. Written as DNA, the CDR3 is TGTGCCAGCAGCCGGGACAGGGGGGGAGGCCAGCCCCAGCATTTT. Encoded protein: CASSRDRGGGQPQHF.

This clone appeared a few times. This chain links TRBV25-1 with TRBJ1-2; 11 nucleotides agree with TRBD1. The CDR3 consists of 13 residues. After removal of 8 bases from V and 7 bases from J, the junction contained 6 bases not matched to a gene. Germline loops: CDR1 MGHDK, CDR2 SYGVNS. The CDR3 bases are TGTGCCAGCTGGGGACAGGGGGAGGCTGGCTACACCTTC. Its protein is CASWGQGEAGYTF.

The chain recombines TRBV30 with TRBJ1-1, with D unclear. The CDR3 totals 13 residues. V was shortened by 0 bases and J by 3 bases, with 8 bases between the two germline ends. The germline gives CDR1 GTSNPN, CDR2 SVGIG (reference sequence). CDR3 amino acids: CAWSVFLHTEAFF. CDR3 bases: TGTGCCTGGAGTGTATTTCTTCACACTGAAGCTTTCTTT.

The sample holds one count of this clone. CDR3 residues: CASKMRGEGNEKLFF. CDR3 in DNA: TGTGCCAGTAAGATGCGGGGAGAAGGTAATGAAAAACTGTTTTTT. The genes are TRBV19 and TRBJ1-4; D gene uncertain. The CDR3 sequence is 15 residues long. The germline V and J ends were trimmed by 7 bases and 4 bases, with 16 bases remaining between them. Germline CDR1 and CDR2: LNHDA and SQIVND (reference sequence). Using reference TRBV19 and TRBJ1-4 for the parts outside the CDR3, the full variable domain is DGGITQSPKYLFRKEGQNVTLSCEQNLNHDAMYWYRQDPGQGLRLIYYSQIVNDFQKGDIAEGYSVSREKKESFPLTVTSAQKNPTAFYLCASKMRGEGNEKLFFGSGTQLSVL.

The genes are TRBV2 and TRBJ2-5; D might be TRBD1 or TRBD2, each matching 5 bases. CDR1 and CDR2 (germline): SNHLY, FYNNEI. CDR3 length equals 15 residues. V was clipped by 8 bases and J by 5 bases, with 21 bases between them. The CDR3 sequence: CASPKGQAVSETQYF. The CDR3 DNA follows: TGTGCCAGCCCTAAAGGACAAGCGGTTTCGGAGACCCAGTACTTC.

The chain combines TRBV11-2 with TRBJ2-2; D remains unclear. The CDR3 totals 15 residues. CDR1 SGHAT and CDR2 FQNNGV come from the germline V gene. Trimming cost V 2 bases and J 0 bases, with 7 bases left between them. CDR3 sequence: CASSLSYANTGELFF. CDR3 in DNA: TGTGCCAGCAGCTTATCGTACGCGAACACCGGGGAGCTGTTTTTT.

The rearrangement uses TRBV11-2 and TRBJ2-2; possibly TRBD1 or TRBD2 for D (5 bases each). The germline gives CDR1 SGHAT, CDR2 FQNNGV. This CDR3 spans 12 amino acids. The V end was cut by 5 bases, the J end by 7 bases, with 8 bases between. Here the CDR3 reads CASSRGVGELFF. For the CDR3, the DNA is TGTGCCAGCAGCCGAGGGGTCGGGGAGCTGTTTTTT. Full variable domain (remainder filled in from reference TRBV11-2 and TRBJ2-2): EAGVAQSPRYKIIEKRQSVAFWCNPISGHATLYWYQQILGQGPKLLIQFQNNGVVDDSQLPKDRFSAERLKGVDSTLKIQPAKLEDSAVYLCASSRGVGELFFGEGSRLTVL.

This chain uses TRBV6-1 with TRBJ2-3; possibly TRBD2 for D (5 bases). Between the trimmed V and J ends, which lost 2 bases and 5 bases, there was a span of 14 bases. Germline assignment: CDR1 MNHNS and CDR2 SASEGT. CDR3 length: 15 residues. The chain's CDR3 is CASSETRLAVDTQYF. The CDR3, as DNA: TGTGCCAGCAGTGAAACTAGGCTAGCCGTAGATACGCAGTATTTT.

This clone has only a few counts. This chain links TRBV27 with TRBJ1-4; 11 nucleotides line up with TRBD1. The CDR3 loop spans 15 amino acids. V lost 5 bases and J lost 6; bases outside the gene matches: 5. The germline CDR1 and CDR2 sequences are MNHEY and SMNVEV (reference sequence). CDR3 protein: CASSQGQGAYEKLFF. In DNA, the CDR3 is TGTGCCAGCAGTCAAGGACAGGGGGCTTATGAAAAACTGTTTTTT.

The chain recombines TRBV19 with TRBJ2-3; the D is unclear. V was trimmed by 4 bases and J by 0 bases, leaving 5 bases between them. The CDR3 covers 13 residues. Per the germline V gene, CDR1 is LNHDA and CDR2 is SQIVND (reference sequence). CDR3 DNA: TGTGCCAGTAGTACATTTAGCACAGATACGCAGTATTTT. Protein product: CASSTFSTDTQYF.

CDR3 sequence reads: CASSLWQAGNTIYF. The CDR3 nucleotides read TGTGCCAGCAGTTTGTGGCAGGCTGGAAACACCATATATTTT. The V and J genes are TRBV28 and TRBJ1-3; no firm D call. Germline CDR1 MDHEN, CDR2 SYDVKM. Trimming removed 3 bases from V and 2 bases from J, with 8 bases in between. CDR3 length equals 14 residues.

The chain combines TRBV9 with TRBJ2-6; 8 bases align to TRBD2. The V segment lost 4 bases and the J segment 0 bases; nucleotides outside the gene matches: 9. Germline values: CDR1 SGDLS, CDR2 YYNGEE. This CDR3 spans 18 amino acids. The chain's CDR3 is CASSLRLAKSSGANVLTF. CDR3 nucleotide sequence: TGTGCCAGCAGCTTAAGACTAGCGAAGAGCTCTGGGGCCAACGTCCTGACTTTC.

The gene calls are TRBV11-2 and TRBJ2-1; 12 bases map to TRBD2. The CDR3 runs 14 residues. V dropped 10 bases and J dropped 10; count of bases not matched to a gene: 11. The V gene's germline CDR1 is SGHAT and CDR2 FQNNGV. CDR3 nucleotide sequence: TGTGCCACCAGACTAGCGGGAGTGGTCGGAGAGCAGTTCTTC. Protein product: CATRLAGVVGEQFF.

This clone was observed a few times. For the CDR3, the DNA is TGTGCCAGCTCCCCCGGTCGAAGTGAGCAGTACTTC. Residues: CASSPGRSEQYF. The chain couples TRBV18 to TRBJ2-7; D unresolved. Germline CDR1 and CDR2: KGHSH and LQKENI. The V and J ends lost 6 bases and 7 bases respectively, with 13 bases between them. The CDR3 runs to 12 residues.

The chain recombines TRBV30 with TRBJ2-5; 9 bases match TRBD1. The CDR3 consists of 14 residues. Germline-derived CDR1 and CDR2 are GTSNPN and SVGIG (reference sequence). V was pared by 5 bases and J by 2 bases, with 6 bases of the junction left unmatched. This CDR3 is CAWSPGQGQETQYF. CDR3 DNA: TGTGCCTGGTCCCCGGGACAGGGTCAAGAGACCCAGTACTTC.

The rearrangement joins TRBV11-2 to TRBJ2-3, with 11 bases fitting TRBD2. CDR1 SGHAT and CDR2 FQNNGV come from the germline V gene. The CDR3 has 15 residues. The J segment lost 5 bases and the V segment lost 5 bases, leaving 6 bases of the junction unmatched. In DNA, the CDR3 is TGTGCCAGCAGCACGCGACTAGCGGGACTAGATACGCAGTATTTT. This gives the protein CASSTRLAGLDTQYF.

This clone has just one count. The CDR3 region has the DNA TGTGCCATCAGTGACAGACAGGGGGCAGAGACCCAGTACTTC. Translating gives CAISDRQGAETQYF. The rearrangement uses TRBV10-3 and TRBJ2-5, with 10 bases matching TRBD1. Germline V gene sequence: CDR1 ENHRY, CDR2 SYGVKD. The CDR3 contains 14 residues. Germline trimming cut 3 bases from V and 4 bases from J; bases unmatched to any gene: 2.

This chain connects TRBV6-1 to TRBJ2-5; TRBD1 might be the D (5 bases). The J call may be wrong; the DNA end is better matched by TRBJ2-7. Germline V gene sequence: CDR1 MNHNS, CDR2 SASEGT. This CDR3 spans 13 amino acids. This CDR3 reads CASSEAGPYEQYF. The CDR3 region has the DNA TGTGCCAGCAGTGAAGCGGGGCCTTACGAGCAGTACTTC.

The J gene is TRBJ2-1, the V gene TRBV29-1; 10 nucleotides line up with TRBD1. V shed 5 bases, J shed 3 bases, and the junction held 4 bases outside the gene matches. Germline lookup yields CDR1 SQVTM and CDR2 ANQGSEA. The CDR3 length is 14 residues. CDR3: CSVRQGANYNEQFF. DNA for the CDR3: TGCAGCGTTAGACAGGGGGCTAACTACAATGAGCAGTTCTTC.

V is TRBV6-5 and J is TRBJ2-7; TRBD1 matches 9 bases. Looked up from germline, CDR1 is MNHEY and CDR2 is SVGAGI. CDR3 length: 15 residues. The ends lost 4 bases at V and 4 bases at J; junction bases unmatched: 8. The CDR3 loop reads CASSFYSGTGYEQYF. The CDR3 nucleotides are TGTGCCAGCAGTTTCTACTCCGGGACAGGGTACGAGCAGTACTTC.